Below, 27 T cell receptor beta chains from the same sample are listed, as sequenced in a study of CD8+CD57+ T cells in acquired aplastic anemia. TCR beta VDJ and CDR3 profiling used genomic DNA as template. TCRdb called the reads again in MiXCR, with one record for every CDR3 protein. The sample holds around 200,000 distinct CDR3 sequences, less than 60% seen once. Patients included in sequencing had previously demonstrated CD8+CD57+ cell expansion by flow cytometry. Sequences were obtained from sorted CD4+, CD8+, or CD8+CD57+ T cells (not recorded which) from PBMCs. The receptors here all came from a human donor with aplastic anemia.

The CDR3 DNA reads as TGTGCCAGTAGCCGCTCGGGGGAGGGAAATTACGAGCAGTACTTC. This sequence encodes CASSRSGEGNYEQYF. This chain uses TRBV19 with TRBJ2-7; 7 bases line up with TRBD2. Germline V gene lookup returns CDR1 LNHDA and CDR2 SQIVND (reference sequence). The J segment lost 4 bases and the V segment lost 6 bases, leaving 12 bases of the junction unmatched. The CDR3 consists of 15 residues.

The sample holds many counts of this clonotype. This chain joins TRBV6-6 and TRBJ2-3; D may be TRBD1 (6 bases). Germline lookup yields CDR1 MNHNY and CDR2 SVGAGI (reference sequence). V gave up 11 bases and J gave up 4 bases, with 22 bases separating them. The CDR3 extends over 15 amino acids. CDR3 amino acids: CAAIRGTARADTQYF. The CDR3 bases are TGTGCCGCTATCAGGGGAACAGCCCGCGCAGATACGCAGTATTTT.

This clonotype was detected a few times. A junction end diverges from the germline sequence, so it may reflect a read error. The V and J genes are TRBV6-5 and TRBJ1-6; 8 nucleotides align to TRBD1. The V gene's germline CDR1 is MNHEY and CDR2 SVGAGI. CDR3 length equals 15 residues. The CDR3 bases are TGTGCCAGCAGTCTATACAGGGGGGATAATCCACCCCTCCACTTT. Translated, it gives CASSLYRGDNPPLHF.

This clonotype was detected ten times or more. The chain carries TRBV10-2 and TRBJ1-4, with a possible D match to TRBD1 (5 bases). V was clipped by 4 bases and J by 5 bases, with 14 bases between them. CDR3 length: 15 residues. From germline, CDR1 is WSHSY and CDR2 SAAADI. DNA for the CDR3: TGCGCCAGCAGTGGATTACGGGGGGGAAATGAAAAACTGTTTTTT. Protein product: CASSGLRGGNEKLFF.

The chain combines TRBV3-1 with TRBJ2-2, with D hard to call. This CDR3 is 14 amino acids long. V gave up 0 bases and J gave up 7 bases, with 9 bases separating them. The germline gives CDR1 LGHDT, CDR2 YNNKEL (reference sequence). CDR3 coding DNA: TGTGCCAGCAGCCAAGATAACCTCGGCGGGGAGCTGTTTTTT. Translated: CASSQDNLGGELFF.

This clonotype was observed many times. The gene calls are TRBV7-6 and TRBJ2-1; possibly TRBD2 for D (6 bases). CDR3 size: 16 residues. CDR1 and CDR2 from the germline V gene are SGHVS and FNYEAQ. With 1 base removed from V and 6 bases from J, the gap between germline ends came to 16 bases. CDR3 sequence (DNA): TGTGCCAGCAGCTTAGTCGGTGGAGGGTTCGGCAATGAGCAGTTCTTC. Protein: CASSLVGGGFGNEQFF.

Of note for this clonotype: A much larger clone is a single base away; this may be a read error. The rearrangement links TRBV12-3 or TRBV12-4 to TRBJ2-1, with 9 bases matching TRBD1. This CDR3 comprises 18 residues. The ends lost 0 bases at V and 8 bases at J; junction bases unmatched: 14. CDR3 amino acids: CASSLASGTGRRVDEQFF. In DNA, the CDR3 is TGTGCCAGCAGTTTAGCGTCCGGGACAGGGCGTCGGGTGGATGAGCAGTTCTTC.

J is TRBJ1-5 and V is TRBV27; D unclear. The CDR3 spans 12 residues. Trimming left V 4 bases short and J 9 bases short, with 10 bases between. CDR1 and CDR2 from the germline V gene are MNHEY and SMNVEV (reference sequence). The CDR3 loop reads CASSSFGSPQHF. Here the CDR3 DNA reads TGTGCCAGCAGTTCCTTCGGGTCGCCCCAGCATTTT.

The chain employs TRBV18 and TRBJ1-5; D not certain. Trimming stripped 5 bases from V and 0 bases from J, with 11 bases between. The germline V gene has CDR1 KGHSH and CDR2 LQKENI. The CDR3 is 15 residues long. The CDR3 protein is CASSKAGYSNQPQHF. CDR3 nucleotides: TGTGCCAGCTCAAAGGCAGGTTATAGCAATCAGCCCCAGCATTTT.

There are a few counts of this clonotype. A much more abundant neighbour one base away suggests this may be a read error. The CDR3 DNA follows: TGTGCCTGTAGTATCAGGGGGTCTGGGTCAAGCAATCAGCCCCAGCATTTT. This encodes CACSIRGSGSSNQPQHF. The V call is TRBV19, the J call TRBJ1-5; 7 nucleotides align to TRBD1. This CDR3 has 17 residues. Germline-derived CDR1 and CDR2 are LNHDA and SQIVND (reference sequence).

The chain joins TRBV5-1 to TRBJ2-3, with D perhaps TRBD2 (5 bases). V lost 4 bases, J lost 2 bases, and 14 bases lay in between. Germline V gives CDR1 SGHRS, CDR2 YFSETQ. This CDR3 has 15 amino acids. CDR3 region: CASSRGSFNTDTQYF. The CDR3 DNA reads TGCGCCAGCAGCAGAGGGTCTTTTAACACAGATACGCAGTATTTT.

As to this clonotype: At one of its ends the junction is not consistent with the germline gene, which may arise from a read error. This chain links TRBV9 with TRBJ2-2; TRBD2 is a possible D gene (5 bases). Germline V lookup: CDR1 SGDLS, CDR2 YYNGEE. This CDR3 is built from 13 residues. The CDR3 loop reads CASSSYNTGELFF. As DNA, the CDR3 is TGTGCCAGCAGCTCATATAACACCGGGGAGCTGTTCTTT.

This clonotype showed up many times. V gene TRBV12-3 or TRBV12-4 combines with J gene TRBJ2-7; possibly TRBD1 for D (6 bases). The CDR3 is made up of 14 amino acids. V was cut by 5 bases and J by 2 bases, with 13 bases left in between. The CDR3, as DNA: TGTGCCAGCAGTCCCCCGGACAGAGCCTACGAGCAGTACTTC. Amino acids: CASSPPDRAYEQYF.

This clonotype has more than one count but fewer than ten. It may be a read error: a sequence one base away is much more abundant. V usage is TRBV9 and J usage is TRBJ2-2; D may be TRBD1 or TRBD2 (6 bases each). CDR3 length equals 15 residues. Germline-derived CDR1 and CDR2 are SGDLS and YYNGEE. CDR3 nucleotide sequence: TGTGCCAGCAGCGTATCAGGACAGAACACCGGGGGGCTGTTTTTT. It translates to CASSVSGQNTGGLFF.

As for this clonotype: Possible read error: a much larger clone is one base away. DNA of the CDR3: TGTGCCAGCAGCTTAGGAGCCGGAGGTCAAAATAGCTACACCTTC. Its protein product is CASSLGAGGQNSYTF. The chain employs TRBV7-2 and TRBJ1-2; D uncertain. The V end was cut by 1 base, the J end by 9 bases, with 18 bases between. Germline assignment: CDR1 SGHTA and CDR2 FQGNSA. The CDR3 has 15 amino acids.

This clonotype was detected many times. The V and J genes are TRBV6-1 and TRBJ2-3, with D tentatively TRBD2 (5 bases). This CDR3 is built from 15 residues. The ends were cut back, 1 base at V and 4 bases at J, with 12 bases in the middle. From germline, CDR1 is MNHNS and CDR2 SASEGT. The CDR3, as DNA: TGTGCCAGCAGTGAAGTAACTAGTGGGCCAGATACGCAGTATTTT. Its protein is CASSEVTSGPDTQYF.

This clonotype appeared once. The chain carries TRBV6-1 and TRBJ2-1, with TRBD2 matching over 16 bases. J was trimmed by 7 bases and V by 6 bases; bases with no gene match: 9. The germline V gene encodes CDR1 MNHNS and CDR2 SASEGT. The CDR3 spans 17 residues. CDR3 DNA sequence: TGTGCCAGCAGCCGCCCGGGACTAGCGGGGGGGCTTAATGAGCAGTTCTTC. It is translated as CASSRPGLAGGLNEQFF.

In its sample, this clonotype was seen many times. The chain uses TRBV18 and TRBJ1-2; D is perhaps TRBD1 (6 bases). The V and J ends lost 1 base and 4 bases respectively, with 10 bases between them. The CDR3 covers 14 residues. Looked up from germline, CDR1 is KGHSH and CDR2 is LQKENI. CDR3 in amino acids: CASSPQDSLYGYTF. DNA of the CDR3: TGTGCCAGCTCACCACAGGACAGCCTCTATGGCTACACCTTC.

The chain combines TRBV2 with TRBJ2-1, with 10 positions matching TRBD1. The CDR3 is 15 amino acids. Germline values: CDR1 SNHLY, CDR2 FYNNEI. V was pared by 5 bases and J by 6 bases, with 7 bases of the junction left unmatched. The CDR3 region is CASSPGTGVGNEQFF. In DNA, the CDR3 is TGTGCCAGCAGTCCCGGGACAGGGGTCGGCAATGAGCAGTTCTTC.

V is TRBV15 and J is TRBJ1-4, with a weak D call TRBD1 (6 bases). The CDR3 loop spans 17 amino acids. Looked up from germline, CDR1 is LNHNV and CDR2 is YYDKDF (reference sequence). V dropped 2 bases and J dropped 4 bases, with 17 bases sitting between them. As DNA, the CDR3 is TGTGCCACCAGCAGAAGGGGGAGGTCCGGCAGTAATGAAAAACTGTTTTTT. It encodes CATSRRGRSGSNEKLFF.

The chain has TRBV25-1 and TRBJ2-7, with TRBD2 matching 10 bases. The V gene end was trimmed by 3 bases and the J gene end by 7 bases; junction bases not matched to a gene: 3. The CDR3 runs 13 residues. Per the germline V gene, CDR1 is MGHDK and CDR2 is SYGVNS. As DNA, the CDR3 is TGTGCCAGCAGTGAGTGGACTAGCGGTGAGCAGTACGTC. Amino acid sequence: CASSEWTSGEQYV.

This clonotype was seen many times. The V call is TRBV29-1, the J call TRBJ1-2; 7 bases are a match to TRBD1. The CDR3 extends over 11 amino acids. CDR1 and CDR2 from the germline V gene are SQVTM and ANQGSEA. V lost 7 bases, J lost 6 bases, and 5 bases stayed unmatched. The CDR3, as DNA: TGCAGCGCACAGGGGTTCGATGGCTACACCTTC. Its translation: CSAQGFDGYTF.

The V gene is TRBV5-4, the J gene TRBJ2-2; either TRBD1 or TRBD2 may supply D (5 bases each). The germline V gene encodes CDR1 SGHNT and CDR2 YYREEE (reference sequence). The CDR3 length is 16 residues. The germline V and J ends were trimmed by 1 base and 2 bases, with 12 bases remaining between them. The CDR3 sequence is CASSLWTGANTGELFF. Written as DNA, the CDR3 is TGTGCCAGCAGCTTGTGGACCGGGGCCAACACCGGGGAGCTGTTTTTT.

The V call is TRBV9, the J call TRBJ2-7; 8 nucleotides match TRBD2. V lost 2 bases and J lost 4; bases outside the gene matches: 11. The V gene's germline CDR1 is SGDLS and CDR2 YYNGEE. The CDR3 runs 16 residues. The CDR3 sequence: CASSVESTSVGYEQYF. In DNA form, the CDR3 reads TGTGCCAGCAGCGTCGAATCGACTAGCGTTGGTTACGAGCAGTACTTC.

Many counts were recorded for this clonotype. The V and J genes are TRBV3-1 and TRBJ1-5; weak D call: TRBD1 (6 bases). Trimming left V 0 bases short and J 11 bases short, with 17 bases between. In germline, CDR1 is LGHDT, CDR2 YNNKEL (reference sequence). The CDR3 has 15 amino acids. CDR3 coding DNA: TGTGCCAGCAGCCAAGATGGCGGGGGCGGGTATACCCAGCATTTT. Protein product: CASSQDGGGGYTQHF.

This clonotype has ten or more counts. This chain joins TRBV7-7 and TRBJ2-7, with D perhaps matching TRBD2 (5 bases). The CDR3 has 15 residues. Trimming left V 1 base short and J 3 bases short, with 13 bases between. The germline V gene encodes CDR1 SSHAT and CDR2 FNYEAQ (reference sequence). This CDR3 is CASSLGDEGFYEQYF. The CDR3 nucleotides read TGTGCCAGCAGCTTAGGCGATGAGGGATTCTACGAGCAGTACTTC. Full variable domain (outside the CDR3, taken from reference TRBV7-7 and TRBJ2-7): GAGVSQSPRYKVTKRGQDVTLRCDPISSHATLYWYQQALGQGPEFLTYFNYEAQPDKSGLPSDRFSAERPEGSISTLTIQRTEQRDSAMYRCASSLGDEGFYEQYFGPGTRLTVT.

The gene calls are TRBV29-1 and TRBJ1-1; 8 positions agree with TRBD1. CDR1 SQVTM and CDR2 ANQGSEA come from the germline V gene. CDR3 size: 14 residues. Losses at the gene ends were 1 base for V and 0 bases for J; bases not matched to a gene: 1. CDR3 in amino acids: CSVEGTGLNTEAFF. The CDR3 DNA is TGCAGCGTTGAAGGGACAGGGCTGAACACTGAAGCTTTCTTT.